This is a list of T cell receptor beta chains from one sample in a study of cytomegalovirus exposure and HLA in healthy donors. Generated by immunoSEQ multiplex PCR, the TCRdb table keeps only in-frame clones and is missing some. Counted here are tens of thousands of clones, approximately 90% occurring once; the ten biggest clones make up 1.5% to 2%. The sample consisted of PBMCs. The receptor set was obtained from a woman under 30 in good health and CMV-seronegative. The conserved cysteine and the conserved F or W are not part of the CDR3 here.

j_call	v_call	cdr3_aa
TRBJ1-3	TRBV19	ASSILGENTIY
TRBJ2-7	TRBV19	ASSILAGQTYEQY
TRBJ2-2	TRBV7-3	ASSPGGAVTGELF
TRBJ2-3	TRBV5-6	ASSLTYDTDTQY
TRBJ2-1	TRBV27	ASSRTGSPYNEQF
TRBJ2-1	TRBV7-9	ASSRLQGPNNEQF
TRBJ2-3	TRBV15	ATSRDTSSTDTQY
TRBJ1-2	TRBV7-2	ASSLGRDRAYGYT
TRBJ2-3	TRBV9	ASRQGAEADTQY
TRBJ2-1	TRBV15	ATSRARTSPYNEQF
TRBJ2-1	TRBV21-1	ASSKDSPGSYSYNEQF
TRBJ1-1	TRBV2	ASSVKWGQESSEAF
TRBJ1-2	TRBV5-1	ASSLPDPGTGVNGYT
TRBJ2-7	TRBV7-2	ASSPGVGQGSREQY
TRBJ1-2	TRBV15	ATSRGDDRGHGYT
TRBJ1-1	TRBV5-1	ASSRFRTGMVTEAF
TRBJ1-2	TRBV2	ASTRESYGYT
TRBJ1-2	TRBV7-9	ASSHDRDYGYT
TRBJ2-7	TRBV28	ASSFNDMGGEQY
TRBJ2-1	TRBV4-3	ASSQSPLAGGDNEQF
TRBJ2-7	TRBV9	ASSVSPRLSYEQY
TRBJ1-5	TRBV10-1	ASSEGGRGWRQPQH
TRBJ2-2	TRBV4-3	ASSQDASGGVFTGELF
TRBJ2-5	TRBV5-1	ASGFLAGLQETQY
TRBJ1-2	TRBV4-3	ASSQDNGPGYGYT
TRBJ2-3	TRBV30	AWSLTGWGTDTQY
TRBJ2-3	TRBV30	AWKLGREGTDTQY
TRBJ2-3	TRBV5-6	ASSWGQGSDTQY
TRBJ1-3	TRBV6-1	ASRPTGGGNTIY
TRBJ2-1	TRBV7-2	ASSLVTGEVEQF
TRBJ1-2	TRBV19	ASSGGWNRKTYGYT
TRBJ1-5	TRBV19	ASKAGTLSNQPQH